The 2 T cell receptor beta chains below were found in one sample sequenced in a study of PD-1 blockade in classical Hodgkin lymphoma (TCRdb year 2020). What this sample's time point label stands for: cycle 4 day 1 (C4D1), after less than 7 weeks of nivolumab. All trial patients had relapsed after autologous stem cell transplantation, with cohorts A, B and C differing in prior brentuximab vedotin exposure. The library relied on the immunoSEQ multiplex PCR assay. The immuneACCESS repertoire file appears here via TCRdb, limited to in-frame rearrangements. These files lack a portion of the clones; in checked studies, under half of the deficit traces to unresolved V genes, and the cause of the others is not known. Across this sample there are some 34,000 clones, with around 74% seen only once. Clones ranked in the top ten supply about 3.8% of the sample. The source was peripheral blood mononuclear cells (PBMCs), collected before the fourth cycle of nivolumab. These receptors were collected from a human donor with classical Hodgkin lymphoma.

This clone was seen more than once but under ten times. V gene TRBV4-2 combines with J gene TRBJ1-1, with D perhaps matching TRBD1 (6 bases). Trimming pared 0 bases from V and 0 bases from J, leaving 14 bases between. CDR1 LGHNA and CDR2 YNFKEQ come from the germline V gene. The CDR3 consists of 17 residues. The CDR3 DNA reads TGTGCCAGCAGCCAAGATCCCACAGGGCTGGTGAACACTGAAGCTTTCTTT. Translated: CASSQDPTGLVNTEAFF.

V usage is TRBV2 and J usage is TRBJ2-7, with no clear D. Trimming stripped 4 bases from V and 3 bases from J, with 7 bases between. The germline CDR1 and CDR2 sequences are SNHLY and FYNNEI. This CDR3 contains 12 residues. Written as DNA, the CDR3 is TGTGCCAGCAGTGGGGTGGACTACGAGCAGTACTTC. Translated: CASSGVDYEQYF.